A single sample gave rise to the 21 T cell receptor beta chains below, sequenced in a study of cytotoxic CD8 clonotypes in ibrutinib-treated CLL. The table came from immunoSEQ multiplex PCR; TCRdb's copy has only in-frame clones and leaves some out. The table has fewer than 400,000 clones, 60% to 80% seen once; the top ten hold 6% to 6.5%. The sample here was PBMCs, taken after 36 months of ibrutinib treatment. These TCRs come from a human donor with chronic lymphocytic leukemia.

The chain carries TRBV2 and TRBJ2-3, with 13 bases identical to TRBD2. The CDR3 has 12 residues. The germline V gene encodes CDR1 SNHLY and CDR2 FYNNEI. With 9 bases clipped from V and 9 bases from J, the junction kept 3 bases outside the gene matches. CDR3 in amino acids: CARLAGGLTQYF. The DNA for the CDR3 is TGTGCCAGACTAGCGGGAGGGCTGACGCAGTATTTT.

CDR3 sequence reads: CASSSITRETQYF. CDR3 coding DNA: TGTGCCAGCAGCTCGATTACGCGTGAGACCCAGTACTTC. This chain joins TRBV7-2 and TRBJ2-5; the D is unclear. The CDR3 contains 13 residues. Germline V lookup: CDR1 SGHTA, CDR2 FQGNSA. Trimming took 4 bases from V and 5 from J, leaving 11 bases between them. Full variable domain (rest looked up from reference TRBV7-2 and TRBJ2-5): GAGVSQSPSNKVTEKGKDVELRCDPISGHTALYWYRQSLGQGLEFLIYFQGNSAPDKSGLPSDRFSAERTGGSVSTLTIQRTQQEDSAVYLCASSSITRETQYFGPGTRLLVL.

This chain uses TRBV6-6 with TRBJ2-7; TRBD1 or TRBD2 may be the D gene (5 bases each). CDR1 and CDR2 from the germline V gene are MNHNY and SVGAGI (reference sequence). The CDR3 is 15 residues long. Trimming cost V 0 bases and J 6 bases, with 15 bases left between them. CDR3 loop: CASSYSPGRSFEQYF. Here the CDR3 DNA reads TGTGCCAGCAGTTACTCCCCGGGACGATCATTCGAGCAGTACTTC.

This clone was seen a single time. V usage is TRBV19 and J usage is TRBJ2-7; the match to TRBD2 covers 7 bases. J was trimmed by 3 bases and V by 1 base; bases with no gene match: 6. Germline loops: CDR1 LNHDA, CDR2 SQIVND (reference sequence). The CDR3 has 15 residues. The CDR3: CASSIGASGNYEQYF. DNA of the CDR3: TGTGCCAGTAGTATAGGGGCTAGCGGAAACTACGAGCAGTACTTC.

This clone was picked up a small number of times. The genes are TRBV7-6 and TRBJ1-2, with D perhaps matching TRBD1 (5 bases). The germline gives CDR1 SGHVS, CDR2 FNYEAQ. V was clipped by 3 bases and J by 6 bases, with 17 bases between them. This CDR3 spans 15 amino acids. This chain's CDR3 is CASSLGGGLTDGYTF. CDR3 bases: TGTGCCAGCAGCTTGGGGGGAGGGCTTACTGATGGCTACACCTTC.

This clone has just a few counts. The chain links TRBV5-1 to TRBJ2-3; D is uncertain. CDR3 length: 14 residues. From germline, CDR1 is SGHRS and CDR2 YFSETQ. The V end lost 1 base, the J end lost 0 bases, and 6 bases lay between the germline ends. The DNA for the CDR3 is TGCGCCAGCAGCTTGACAGCTAGCACAGATACGCAGTATTTT. Its translation is CASSLTASTDTQYF.

The chain links TRBV6-5 to TRBJ2-2; no definite D call. V was shortened by 7 bases and J by 4 bases, with 10 bases between the two germline ends. The V gene's germline CDR1 is MNHEY and CDR2 SVGAGI. CDR3 size: 13 residues. The CDR3 reads CASKTGRTGELFF. In nucleotides, the CDR3 is TGTGCCAGCAAGACCGGGCGCACCGGGGAGCTGTTTTTT.

This clone was seen a single time. The rearrangement joins TRBV5-1 to TRBJ2-5; 13 bases align to TRBD2. Germline CDR1 is SGHRS and CDR2 is YFSETQ. The CDR3 totals 14 residues. V lost 5 bases and J lost 5; bases outside the gene matches: 3. The CDR3 DNA follows: TGCGCCAGCAGTACTAGCGGGAGGGGTGAGACCCAGTACTTC. It is translated as CASSTSGRGETQYF.

This clone was seen once. The chain recombines TRBV4-1 with TRBJ2-7; weak D call: TRBD2 (5 bases). With 2 bases removed from V and 5 bases from J, the gap between germline ends came to 16 bases. The germline CDR1 and CDR2 sequences are MGHRA and YSYEKL. The CDR3 is 15 residues long. The chain's CDR3 is CASSQNPQRNDEQYF. The CDR3 DNA reads as TGCGCCAGCAGCCAAAATCCACAGCGGAACGACGAGCAGTACTTC.

J is TRBJ2-1 and V is TRBV4-1; 8 nucleotides line up with TRBD1. The CDR3 extends over 17 amino acids. The V segment lost 2 bases and the J segment 9 bases; nucleotides outside the gene matches: 15. Germline CDR1 MGHRA, CDR2 YSYEKL. The CDR3 DNA sequence: TGCGCCAGCAGCCAACACCCGCCCCATTGGACAGGGCCTGAGCAGTTCTTC. Residues: CASSQHPPHWTGPEQFF.

The CDR3 DNA follows: TGTGCCAGCAGTGAATACGGGACCGCTCACTACGAGCAGTACTTC. Translating gives CASSEYGTAHYEQYF. The rearrangement links TRBV6-1 to TRBJ2-7; D is tentatively TRBD1 or TRBD2 (5 bases each). Trimming shortened V by 2 bases and J by 3 bases, and 14 bases separated the two germline ends. Germline V CDR1 and CDR2: MNHNS, SASEGT. The CDR3 runs to 15 residues.

This chain connects TRBV9 to TRBJ2-3, with D uncertain. CDR3 length equals 12 residues. V was shortened by 7 bases and J by 0 bases, with 6 bases between the two germline ends. Per germline, CDR1 SGDLS and CDR2 YYNGEE. The CDR3 nucleotides are TGTGCCAGCTGGGCAAGCACAGATACGCAGTATTTT. Translating gives CASWASTDTQYF.

This clone was counted a few times. CDR3 amino acids: CASSPITGGGYTF. DNA of the CDR3: TGTGCCAGCTCACCAATTACAGGAGGTGGCTACACCTTC. V is TRBV18 and J is TRBJ1-2; maybe TRBD1 (5 bases). Between the trimmed V and J ends, which lost 2 bases and 7 bases, there was a span of 11 bases. The V gene's germline CDR1 is KGHSH and CDR2 LQKENI. The CDR3 loop spans 13 amino acids.

This chain uses TRBV7-2 with TRBJ2-2; D is ambiguous. Germline V lookup: CDR1 SGHTA, CDR2 FQGNSA. This CDR3 spans 12 amino acids. The V and J ends lost 10 bases and 0 bases respectively, with 6 bases between them. CDR3 region: CAIQSNTGELFF. The CDR3, as DNA: TGTGCCATACAGTCGAACACCGGGGAGCTGTTTTTT.

CDR3 sequence: CASSSTRWNEQFF. CDR3 DNA sequence: TGTGCCAGCAGCTCGACCCGTTGGAATGAGCAGTTCTTC. This chain joins TRBV7-6 and TRBJ2-1; D ambiguous. The CDR3 loop spans 13 amino acids. Germline V gives CDR1 SGHVS, CDR2 FNYEAQ. Trimming pared 4 bases from V and 7 bases from J, leaving 11 bases between.

The J gene is TRBJ1-1, the V gene TRBV6-5, with a possible D match to TRBD1 (6 bases). The V and J ends lost 5 bases and 1 base respectively, with 11 bases between them. This CDR3 has 14 amino acids. CDR1 and CDR2 from the germline V gene are MNHEY and SVGAGI. CDR3 nucleotide sequence: TGTGCCAGCAGTACCTCGGACAGGAACACTGAAGCTTTCTTT. It is translated as CASSTSDRNTEAFF.

This rearrangement joins TRBV7-9 to TRBJ2-7; D tentatively fits TRBD1 or TRBD2 (7 bases each). The CDR3 loop spans 16 amino acids. Germline V lookup: CDR1 SEHNR, CDR2 FQNEAQ (reference sequence). V was shortened by 5 bases and J by 7 bases, with 24 bases between the two germline ends. This CDR3 is CASSPRVQGKGGEQYF. The CDR3 bases are TGTGCCAGCAGCCCCCGCGTACAGGGGAAGGGAGGGGAGCAGTACTTC.

This chain joins TRBV27 and TRBJ2-2; no clear D gene. Germline CDR1 and CDR2: MNHEY and SMNVEV (reference sequence). Between the trimmed V and J ends, which lost 3 bases and 7 bases, there was a span of 12 bases. The CDR3 consists of 14 residues. The CDR3: CASSFGPTGGELFF. For the CDR3, the DNA is TGTGCCAGCAGTTTCGGACCGACGGGCGGGGAGCTGTTTTTT.

The chain uses TRBV9 and TRBJ1-4; the match to TRBD1 covers 10 bases. Germline values: CDR1 SGDLS, CDR2 YYNGEE. This CDR3 comprises 15 residues. With V trimmed by 3 bases and J by 7 bases, 6 bases remained unmatched. This chain's CDR3 is CASSASGTGVEKLFF. As DNA, the CDR3 is TGTGCCAGCAGCGCTTCCGGGACAGGGGTTGAAAAACTGTTTTTT. The complete variable domain, with remaining parts taken from reference TRBV9 and TRBJ1-4, reads DSGVTQTPKHLITATGQRVTLRCSPRSGDLSVYWYQQSLDQGLQFLIQYYNGEERAKGNILERFSAQQFPDLHSELNLSSLELGDSALYFCASSASGTGVEKLFFGSGTQLSVL.

The V call is TRBV28, the J call TRBJ2-1; D is uncertain. Germline CDR1 reads MDHEN; CDR2 reads SYDVKM. Trimming shortened V by 5 bases and J by 10 bases, and 18 bases separated the two germline ends. There are 14 residues in the CDR3. The CDR3 DNA reads as TGTGCCAGCAGTCCGAGGCACCCCGGAGCGGAGCAGTTCTTC. Its translation: CASSPRHPGAEQFF. Drawing the rest from reference TRBV28 and TRBJ2-1, the complete variable domain is DVKVTQSSRYLVKRTGEKVFLECVQDMDHENMFWYRQDPGLGLRLIYFSYDVKMKEKGDIPEGYSVSREKKERFSLILESASTNQTSMYLCASSPRHPGAEQFFGPGTRLTVL.

The J gene is TRBJ1-4, the V gene TRBV7-8; 10 bases line up with TRBD1. The trim removed 6 bases at V and 8 bases at J, leaving 9 bases unmatched. The CDR3 runs 15 residues. CDR1 SGHVS and CDR2 FQNEAQ come from the germline V gene. CDR3 nucleotide sequence: TGTGCCAGCAGTCCGACGACAGGGGGCAACGAAAAACTGTTTTTT. Protein: CASSPTTGGNEKLFF.